This record covers a single T cell receptor beta chain. As yet, its antigen is unknown. Being one base from a much bigger clone, this may be a read error. This record comes from a study of T-cell reconstitution after alpha-beta-depleted transplantation in children. Study-wide results and limits: Some patients' high day-60 TCRbeta diversity was traced to surviving recipient T cells and thymic progenitors. The main origin of T-cell counts and diversity one year after transplant was newly produced T cells. Approximately two months post-transplant, alpha-beta T cells reportedly originated from several hundred expanded graft clones.

The CDR3 loop spans 14 amino acids. Looked up from germline, CDR1 is SQVTM and CDR2 is ANQGSEA. Unique molecular identifiers were incorporated when the TCRbeta library was constructed. Via MiXCR, TCRdb re-called the PCR reads, giving one row per CDR3 protein. The sample lists around 450,000 distinct CDR3 sequences, about 10% occurring once. This clonotype was sampled from a child aged 2 to 10 with inherited bone marrow failure, due to receive a stem cell transplant. The gene calls are TRBV29-1 and TRBJ2-1; D gene ambiguous. Sequenced here: PBMCs, sampled before TCRalphabeta/CD19-depleted stem cell transplant. CDR3 in DNA: TGCAGCATTGAAGGTCTGAGCTCCTACAATGAGCAGTTCTTC. This encodes CSIEGLSSYNEQFF.